Below are 5 T cell receptor beta chains sequenced from a single sample in a study of regulatory T cells in long-lasting Graves disease. The time point was: newly diagnosed GD, antithyroid drugs for less than 3 months. Following extraction of RNA from PBMCs, that RNA was used to make the TCR library. The TCR beta library used iRepertoire HTBI primers with Arm-PCR amplification of CDR3. One entry per CDR3 protein results from TCRdb running MiXCR on the multiplex PCR reads. The sample contains 540,000 or so distinct CDR3 sequences, about 13% of which appear only once. The same data also contributed to another study, on T cells in Graves' hyperthyroidism and ophthalmopathy.

This specimen was peripheral blood mononuclear cells (PBMCs), taken at new diagnosis, from a patient treated with antithyroid drugs. These receptors originate from a man aged 30-40 years with Graves disease.

The chain couples TRBV4-1 to TRBJ2-3, with 8 bases lining up with TRBD2. V shed 2 bases and J 0 bases; nucleotides not matched to a gene: 10. Germline V gene sequence: CDR1 MGHRA, CDR2 YSYEKL. This CDR3 spans 18 amino acids. The CDR3 DNA reads TGCGCCAGCAGCCAATCAGCGGGAGCCCCCACTAGCACAGATACGCAGTATTTT. Its protein is CASSQSAGAPTSTDTQYF.

This clonotype showed up many times. The junction and the germline gene differ at one end; a read error may be behind it. The CDR3 DNA sequence: TGCGCCAGCAGCCCAACTTACCAAGAGACCCAGTACTTC. Translating it yields CASSPTYQETQYF. The chain has TRBV27 and TRBJ2-5; no clear D. The CDR3 is 13 amino acids. CDR1 and CDR2 (germline): MNHEY, SMNVEV (reference sequence).

This clonotype came up many times. The V and J genes are TRBV20-1 and TRBJ2-5; 13 bases map to TRBD2. The germline CDR1 and CDR2 sequences are DFQATT and SNEGSKA (reference sequence). J was trimmed by 5 bases and V by 6 bases; bases with no gene match: 12. The CDR3 covers 16 residues. This chain's CDR3 is CSAHDRGTSGKETQYF. The CDR3 nucleotides are TGCAGTGCGCACGACCGGGGGACTAGCGGGAAGGAGACCCAGTACTTC.

This clonotype was counted ten times or more. The chain joins TRBV24-1 to TRBJ2-1; 13 bases line up with TRBD2. The V and J ends lost 6 bases and 7 bases, in that order; junction bases with no gene match: 11. The CDR3 has 17 amino acids. CDR1 and CDR2 (germline): KGHDR, SFDVKD. In DNA form, the CDR3 reads TGTGCCACCAGTTCATTTGGGGGACTAGCGGGAAGAAATGAGCAGTTCTTC. This gives the protein CATSSFGGLAGRNEQFF.

This clonotype showed up just a few times. V usage is TRBV6-1 and J usage is TRBJ1-6; no clear D gene. V was pared by 5 bases and J by 7 bases, with 6 bases between. This CDR3 is built from 12 residues. The germline V gene encodes CDR1 MNHNS and CDR2 SASEGT. The CDR3 reads CASSQQNSPLHF. CDR3 sequence (DNA): TGTGCCAGCAGTCAGCAGAATTCACCCCTCCACTTT.